This is a list of T cell receptor beta chains from one sample in a study of PD-1 blockade in mismatch repair-deficient tumors. The table came from immunoSEQ multiplex PCR; TCRdb's copy has only in-frame clones and leaves some out. The sample yields some 45,000 clones, 77% seen once. Sample: PBMCs, taken before pembrolizumab treatment. These receptors all stem from an adult with mismatch repair-deficient cancer. Both conserved end residues are part of each CDR3. The D gene is left open where the match is weak. A row's size may be missing; if present it is once, few, many or a size class.

cdr3_aa: CAWRKAGELFF
cdr3_nt: TGTGCCTGGAGGAAGGCAGGGGAACTGTTTTTT
clone_size: NA
v_call: TRBV30
j_call: TRBJ1-4
d_call: NA
cdr3_length: 11

cdr3_aa: CASSITGSGANVLTF
cdr3_nt: TGTGCCAGTAGTATAACTGGGTCTGGGGCCAACGTCCTGACTTTC
clone_size: NA
v_call: TRBV19
j_call: TRBJ2-6
d_call: NA
cdr3_length: 15

cdr3_aa: CASSPDRVGNQPQHF
cdr3_nt: TGTGCCAGCTCACCGGACAGAGTTGGCAATCAGCCCCAGCATTTT
clone_size: few
v_call: TRBV18
j_call: TRBJ1-5
d_call: NA
cdr3_length: 15

cdr3_aa: CASRTTNYNEQFF
cdr3_nt: TGTGCCAGCAGGACGACCAACTACAATGAGCAGTTCTTC
clone_size: NA
v_call: TRBV13
j_call: TRBJ2-1
d_call: NA
cdr3_length: 13

cdr3_aa: CASRPKGGETAGNTIYF
cdr3_nt: TGTGCCAGTAGACCTAAGGGAGGAGAGACAGCTGGAAACACCATATATTTT
clone_size: NA
v_call: TRBV19
j_call: TRBJ1-3
d_call: NA
cdr3_length: 17

cdr3_aa: CASSWWEPDTQYF
cdr3_nt: TGCGCCAGCAGTTGGTGGGAGCCAGATACGCAGTATTTT
clone_size: few
v_call: TRBV5-1
j_call: TRBJ2-3
d_call: NA
cdr3_length: 13

cdr3_aa: CASSPQLPDSTYEQYF
cdr3_nt: TGTGCCAGCTCACCACAATTACCCGATAGCACCTACGAGCAGTACTTC
clone_size: once
v_call: TRBV18
j_call: TRBJ2-7
d_call: NA
cdr3_length: 16

cdr3_aa: CASSLGSGSSYEQYF
cdr3_nt: TGTGCCAGCAGCTTGGGGTCCGGCTCCTCCTACGAGCAGTACTTC
clone_size: NA
v_call: TRBV5-4
j_call: TRBJ2-7
d_call: NA
cdr3_length: 15

cdr3_aa: CASSPGQGLRKLFF
cdr3_nt: TGTGCCAGCAGTCCGGGACAGGGATTAAGGAAACTGTTTTTT
clone_size: NA
v_call: TRBV5-4
j_call: TRBJ1-4
d_call: TRBD1
cdr3_length: 14

cdr3_aa: CAAGPGYEQYF
cdr3_nt: TGTGCCGCCGGGCCCGGCTACGAGCAGTACTTC
clone_size: NA
v_call: TRBV2
j_call: TRBJ2-7
d_call: NA
cdr3_length: 11

cdr3_aa: CASSPIGGTEAFF
cdr3_nt: TGTGCCAGCAGCCCCATCGGGGGCACTGAAGCTTTCTTT
clone_size: NA
v_call: TRBV5-6
j_call: TRBJ1-1
d_call: NA
cdr3_length: 13